This entry concerns a single T cell receptor (beta chain). Antigen: not known. The CDR3 is 15 residues long. Trimming removed 6 bases from V and 6 bases from J, with 15 bases in between. Per the germline V gene, CDR1 is MGHDK and CDR2 is SYGVNS. Every bit of the isolated RNA underwent reverse transcription, so sequencing read expressed TCRB transcripts. The table came from immunoSEQ multiplex PCR; TCRdb's copy has only in-frame clones and leaves some out. This sample has hundreds of thousands of clones, with around an eighth found just once. The data were obtained in a study of beta chain features in type 1 diabetes. Findings of the study overall: Shortening of TCRB CDR3s, moderate but significant, appeared in all four CD4+ subsets of Type 1 diabetes patients.

The chain links TRBV25-1 to TRBJ1-6; D perhaps matches TRBD1 (6 bases). The specimen sequenced was naive CD4+ T cells from blood. This TCR derives from a young man with type 1 diabetes. The CDR3 is CASSHLGAVNSPLHF. The CDR3 DNA follows: TGTGCCAGCAGCCACCTGGGGGCGGTTAATTCACCCCTCCACTTT.